One and the same sample provided the 16 T cell receptor beta chains below, sequenced in a study of blood T cell repertoires in COVID-19. The assay was immunoSEQ multiplex PCR, and TCRdb's table has in-frame clones only and misses some. The profile shows around 380,000 clones, approximately 87% of them singletons. The sample taken for sequencing was PBMCs or T cells enriched from blood (not recorded which). The source is a man aged 30 to 39 who had recovered from COVID-19.

In this sample, this clone turned up once. The V call is TRBV4-1, the J call TRBJ1-6, with 9 bases fitting TRBD1. The CDR3 runs 16 residues. The germline V gene has CDR1 MGHRA and CDR2 YSYEKL. Trimming at V came to 4 bases and at J to 5 bases, leaving 6 bases not matched to a gene. The CDR3 DNA reads TGCGCCAGCAGCCCGGCGGGACAGGGTCATAATTCACCCCTCCACTTT. It translates to CASSPAGQGHNSPLHF.

This rearrangement joins TRBV30 to TRBJ2-7; 9 nucleotides line up with TRBD1. The V gene end was trimmed by 1 base and the J gene end by 6 bases; junction bases not matched to a gene: 7. Germline values: CDR1 GTSNPN, CDR2 SVGIG (reference sequence). This CDR3 has 14 amino acids. The CDR3 bases are TGTGCCTGGAGTGGGGGGACAGGGACATCCGAGCAGTACTTC. This codes for CAWSGGTGTSEQYF.

The chain joins TRBV7-9 to TRBJ1-1; D uncertain. Trimming left V 5 bases short and J 4 bases short, with 11 bases between. This CDR3 comprises 13 residues. The germline CDR1 and CDR2 sequences are SEHNR and FQNEAQ (reference sequence). The CDR3 DNA follows: TGTGCCAGCAGCAGAAACGGTGGCACTGAAGCTTTCTTT. It specifies CASSRNGGTEAFF. The full variable domain, its missing parts supplied by reference TRBV7-9 and TRBJ1-1, is DTGVSQNPRHKITKRGQNVTFRCDPISEHNRLYWYRQTLGQGPEFLTYFQNEAQLEKSRLLSDRFSAERPKGSFSTLEIQRTEQGDSAMYLCASSRNGGTEAFFGQGTRLTVV.

This clone was seen a few times. The CDR3 loop reads CASALQGGDSPLHF. CDR3 DNA: TGTGCCAGTGCCCTACAGGGTGGGGATTCACCCCTCCACTTT. The V gene is TRBV27, the J gene TRBJ1-6; perhaps TRBD1 as D (6 bases). Germline values: CDR1 MNHEY, CDR2 SMNVEV (reference sequence). V was cut by 9 bases and J by 8 bases, with 17 bases left in between. The CDR3 extends over 14 amino acids.

This chain connects TRBV2 to TRBJ2-7; possibly TRBD2 for D (5 bases). From germline, CDR1 is SNHLY and CDR2 FYNNEI. The ends were cut back, 6 bases at V and 5 bases at J, with 17 bases in the middle. The CDR3 length is 14 residues. CDR3 protein: CASSVRAWRDEQYF. The CDR3 nucleotides are TGTGCCAGCAGCGTCCGGGCCTGGCGGGACGAGCAGTACTTC. The full variable domain, with the rest looked up from reference TRBV2 and TRBJ2-7, is EPEVTQTPSHQVTQMGQEVILRCVPISNHLYFYWYRQILGQKVEFLVSFYNNEISEKSEIFDDQFSVERPDGSNFTLKIRSTKLEDSAMYFCASSVRAWRDEQYFGPGTRLTVT.

The rearrangement links TRBV20-1 to TRBJ1-2; tentatively, D is TRBD1 (5 bases). Germline CDR1 DFQATT, CDR2 SNEGSKA (reference sequence). V was pared by 3 bases and J by 10 bases, with 12 bases between. The CDR3 totals 11 residues. The DNA for the CDR3 is TGCAGTGCTAGTAACCCGGGGGTCTACACCTTC. The encoded protein is CSASNPGVYTF.

The CDR3 is CASSPLDRENSPLHF. The CDR3 DNA follows: TGTGCCAGCAGCCCCCTGGACAGGGAAAATTCACCCCTCCACTTT. The V and J genes are TRBV9 and TRBJ1-6, with 8 bases lining up with TRBD1. The CDR3 runs to 15 residues. Germline-derived CDR1 and CDR2 are SGDLS and YYNGEE. V dropped 4 bases and J dropped 7; count of bases not matched to a gene: 7.

The chain carries TRBV5-6 and TRBJ2-1, with 10 bases lining up with TRBD2. Trimming took 4 bases from V and 8 from J; bases not matched to a gene: 12. The CDR3 contains 16 residues. Germline V gene lookup returns CDR1 SGHDT and CDR2 YYEEEE. This chain's CDR3 is CASSHRLSGGADEQFF. As DNA, the CDR3 is TGTGCCAGCAGCCACCGACTGAGCGGGGGGGCCGATGAGCAGTTCTTC.

V and J are TRBV19 and TRBJ1-5, with D possibly matching TRBD1 (5 bases). The length of the CDR3 is 14 residues. The germline CDR1 and CDR2 sequences are LNHDA and SQIVND (reference sequence). The V end lost 3 bases, the J end lost 2 bases, and 8 bases lay between the germline ends. The CDR3 DNA is TGTGCCAGTAGTATGGCGGGGGGCAATCAGCCCCAGCATTTT. It yields the protein CASSMAGGNQPQHF.

Notes on this clone: In the same sample, other DNA sequences code for this CDR3. This chain links TRBV6-5 with TRBJ1-1, with 10 bases lining up with TRBD1. CDR1 MNHEY and CDR2 SVGAGI come from the germline V gene. J gave up 3 bases and V 6 bases, and 4 bases lay outside the gene matches. This CDR3 is built from 14 residues. Written as DNA, the CDR3 is TGTGCCAGCAGCAGGACAGGGGGATACACTGAAGCTTTCTTT. Translated: CASSRTGGYTEAFF.

Here the CDR3 reads CAISESPGSSNHTF. For the CDR3, the DNA is TGTGCCATCAGTGAGTCTCCGGGAAGCTCGAACCACACCTTC. The rearrangement uses TRBV10-3 and TRBJ1-2; no definite D call. Germline V gene sequence: CDR1 ENHRY, CDR2 SYGVKD. The CDR3 contains 14 residues. The V end was cut by 0 bases, the J end by 12 bases, with 17 bases between.

The rearrangement links TRBV9 to TRBJ1-3; D may be TRBD1 (5 bases). V was shortened by 2 bases and J by 3 bases, with 9 bases between the two germline ends. This CDR3 comprises 14 residues. Germline V gene sequence: CDR1 SGDLS, CDR2 YYNGEE. The CDR3 DNA sequence: TGTGCCAGCAGCGTGTTAGGGGATGGAAACACCATATATTTT. It translates to CASSVLGDGNTIYF.

This clone was seen a handful of times. The V and J genes are TRBV7-2 and TRBJ1-4; 8 bases fit TRBD1. Per the germline V gene, CDR1 is SGHTA and CDR2 is FQGNSA. After removal of 5 bases from V and 11 bases from J, the junction contained 10 bases not matched to a gene. This CDR3 region has 14 residues. The CDR3 DNA follows: TGTGCCAGCAGCACCGGGCAGGGGGCTGGGAAACTGTTTTTT. It translates to CASSTGQGAGKLFF.

The DNA of the CDR3 is TGTGCCAGCAGCCAAGATCGCCAGGGGTTCTACGAGCAGTACTTC. Amino acids: CASSQDRQGFYEQYF. The V call is TRBV3-1 (or the pseudogene TRBV3-2), the J call TRBJ2-7; possibly TRBD1 for D (6 bases). Looked up from germline, CDR1 is LGHDT and CDR2 is YNNKEL (reference sequence). The CDR3 loop spans 15 amino acids. V was trimmed by 0 bases and J by 3 bases, leaving 12 bases between them.

This clone appeared once. The chain has TRBV4-1 and TRBJ2-2, with 8 bases matching TRBD1. The V gene end was trimmed by 4 bases and the J gene end by 6 bases; junction bases not matched to a gene: 16. Germline CDR1 reads MGHRA; CDR2 reads YSYEKL. CDR3 length equals 18 residues. The CDR3 DNA follows: TGCGCCAGCAGCCCAAGATTAGGAGACAGGGGTACGTCCGGGGAGCTGTTTTTT. It codes for CASSPRLGDRGTSGELFF.

The CDR3 region is CASSVPNSGGEVDTQYF. The CDR3 DNA reads TGTGCCAGCAGCGTTCCCAACAGTGGGGGGGAGGTGGATACGCAGTATTTT. The genes are TRBV9 and TRBJ2-3, with TRBD2 identical over 7 bases. The V gene end was trimmed by 2 bases and the J gene end by 6 bases; junction bases not matched to a gene: 15. The CDR3 consists of 17 residues. The germline gives CDR1 SGDLS, CDR2 YYNGEE.